This T cell receptor beta chain was documented in a study of T cells in Graves' hyperthyroidism and ophthalmopathy. Findings and limits, study-wide: Most expanded thyroid clonotypes above 0.001 also appeared in blood. Ophthalmopathy cases were set apart from stable hyperthyroidism by a 13 V-J model.

Template material for amplifying TCR beta CDR3 regions consisted of RNA transcripts. First-round RT-PCR of the TCR CDR3 relied on the HTBI primer set. TCRdb independently ran MiXCR on the multiplex PCR reads; one entry per CDR3 protein. The profile shows a few hundred thousand distinct CDR3 sequences, around 45% of them singletons. This clonotype occurred many times. Its antigen remains unknown. Researchers barred patients who had uncontrolled infection, other autoimmune disease, pregnancy or lactation. V lost 0 bases and J lost 2, with 11 bases in between. CDR1 is SGDLS, CDR2 YYNGEE, per germline. This CDR3 region has 15 residues.

Sequenced input: peripheral blood or thyroid tissue (not recorded which). V is TRBV9 and J is TRBJ2-5; D uncertain. The TCR was taken from a woman younger than 30 with Graves' hyperthyroidism. CDR3 protein: CASSVGNAQQETQYF. The CDR3 bases are TGTGCCAGCAGCGTAGGTAATGCACAGCAAGAGACCCAGTACTTC.